The 14 T cell receptor beta chains reported below all come from one sample, sequenced in a study of technical replicates of blood from a handful of donors. The data were produced by immunoSEQ multiplex PCR, yet TCRdb's version contains in-frame clones alone and is incomplete. Of about 82,000 clones listed, roughly 95% are singletons. The specimen was T cells isolated from PBMCs. The receptors originated from a human donor in good health.

The rearrangement joins TRBV6-1 to TRBJ1-2; 12 bases align to TRBD1. In germline, CDR1 is MNHNS, CDR2 SASEGT. The CDR3 loop spans 15 amino acids. After removal of 6 bases from V and 8 bases from J, the junction contained 10 bases not matched to a gene. The chain's CDR3 is CASRFRDRGRDGYTF. CDR3 nucleotides: TGTGCCAGCAGATTCCGGGACAGGGGGCGAGACGGCTACACCTTC.

This clone is a singleton in its sample. The chain uses TRBV27 and TRBJ2-1, with TRBD1 matching over 9 bases. There are 15 residues in the CDR3. Trimming took 6 bases from V and 3 from J; bases not matched to a gene: 6. Germline CDR1 MNHEY, CDR2 SMNVEV (reference sequence). The CDR3 bases are TGTGCCAGCAGCTCCGGGACAGGGAGCTACAATGAGCAGTTCTTC. Translated, it gives CASSSGTGSYNEQFF.

In its sample, this clone was seen once. The chain carries TRBV9 and TRBJ2-3; 12 bases agree with TRBD2. CDR1 is SGDLS and CDR2 is YYNGEE in the germline V gene. V lost 4 bases and J lost 2; bases outside the gene matches: 5. CDR3 length: 16 amino acids. The CDR3 DNA sequence: TGTGCCAGCAGCACGTGGACTAGCGGGATCACAGATACGCAGTATTTT. This codes for CASSTWTSGITDTQYF.

The CDR3 loop is CAWSVGQGRNQPQHF. DNA for the CDR3: TGTGCCTGGAGTGTAGGACAGGGCCGCAATCAGCCCCAGCATTTT. The J gene is TRBJ1-5, the V gene TRBV30; 8 nucleotides agree with TRBD1. The CDR3 loop spans 15 amino acids. Germline lookup yields CDR1 GTSNPN and CDR2 SVGIG (reference sequence). V was pared by 0 bases and J by 2 bases, with 3 bases of the junction left unmatched.

The J gene is TRBJ2-1, the V gene TRBV28, with D maybe TRBD1 (5 bases). V gave up 2 bases and J gave up 8 bases, with 7 bases separating them. The CDR3 is made up of 12 amino acids. Germline values: CDR1 MDHEN, CDR2 SYDVKM. CDR3 sequence (DNA): TGTGCCAGCAGTTTACCAGGGTATGAGCAGTTCTTC. Its translation is CASSLPGYEQFF.

This clone was seen a single time. The V and J genes are TRBV29-1 and TRBJ1-1; weak D call: TRBD1 (5 bases). Germline V lookup: CDR1 SQVTM, CDR2 ANQGSEA. Trimming took off 4 bases at V and 0 bases at J, with 15 bases between the two ends. The CDR3 is 15 amino acids. The CDR3 DNA reads as TGCAGCGTTGGTGGGGGGTTAGATATGAACACTGAAGCTTTCTTT. This sequence encodes CSVGGGLDMNTEAFF.

The V and J genes are TRBV13 and TRBJ2-7; TRBD2 matches 7 bases. This CDR3 spans 17 amino acids. Germline V gene lookup returns CDR1 PRHDT and CDR2 FYEKMQ (reference sequence). V trimming: 0 bases; J trimming: 3 bases; junction bases outside the gene matches: 11. CDR3 region: CASSLGVEAGAYYEQYF. CDR3 coding DNA: TGTGCCAGCAGCTTAGGAGTAGAGGCGGGAGCGTACTACGAGCAGTACTTC.

The chain combines TRBV5-6 with TRBJ1-1, with D possibly matching TRBD1 (5 bases). CDR1 and CDR2 from the germline V gene are SGHDT and YYEEEE. CDR3 length: 14 amino acids. Trimming cost V 2 bases and J 1 base, with 9 bases left between them. The CDR3: CASSFRGGNTEAFF. CDR3 coding DNA: TGTGCCAGCAGCTTCCGCGGGGGGAACACTGAAGCTTTCTTT.

This rearrangement joins TRBV11-2 to TRBJ2-2, with unresolved D. Trimming cost V 2 bases and J 0 bases, with 4 bases left between them. Germline assignment: CDR1 SGHAT and CDR2 FQNNGV. This CDR3 is 14 amino acids long. The CDR3 nucleotides are TGTGCCAGCAGCTTAAGCTCGAACACCGGGGAGCTGTTTTTT. This codes for CASSLSSNTGELFF.

CDR3 protein: CASSVEVGGTEAFF. DNA for the CDR3: TGTGCCAGCAGCGTAGAAGTAGGAGGGACTGAAGCTTTCTTT. This chain joins TRBV9 and TRBJ1-1, with no clear D. Trimming cost V 0 bases and J 5 bases, with 11 bases left between them. Germline CDR1 is SGDLS and CDR2 is YYNGEE. The length of the CDR3 is 14 residues.

This sequence joins TRBV5-1 and TRBJ1-2; 7 nucleotides match TRBD1. This CDR3 contains 13 residues. Germline assignment: CDR1 SGHRS and CDR2 YFSETQ. After removal of 2 bases from V and 8 bases from J, the junction contained 6 bases not matched to a gene. The CDR3, as DNA: TGCGCCAGCAGCTTAGAGACAGGGTGGGGCTACACCTTC. Protein product: CASSLETGWGYTF. The full variable domain, rest sourced from reference TRBV5-1 and TRBJ1-2, is KAGVTQTPRYLIKTRGQQVTLSCSPISGHRSVSWYQQTPGQGLQFLFEYFSETQRNKGNFPGRFSGRQFSNSRSEMNVSTLELGDSALYLCASSLETGWGYTFGSGTRLTVV.

The chain employs TRBV6-5 and TRBJ1-2; 10 bases agree with TRBD1. The length of the CDR3 is 16 residues. Germline values: CDR1 MNHEY, CDR2 SVGAGI. J gave up 8 bases and V 4 bases, and 13 bases lay outside the gene matches. The CDR3 is CASSSGTGDPFGGYTF. CDR3 nucleotide sequence: TGTGCCAGCAGTTCCGGGACAGGGGACCCTTTCGGAGGCTACACCTTC.

The chain uses TRBV10-3 and TRBJ1-1; D possibly corresponds to TRBD1 (5 bases). This CDR3 is 13 amino acids long. V lost 8 bases and J lost 0, with 10 bases in between. Germline-derived CDR1 and CDR2 are ENHRY and SYGVKD. The CDR3 coding sequence is TGTGCCATCGGCAGGGCGATGAACACTGAAGCTTTCTTT. As protein: CAIGRAMNTEAFF.

The chain carries TRBV10-3 and TRBJ1-1, with D unresolved. Germline V lookup: CDR1 ENHRY, CDR2 SYGVKD. The V end lost 10 bases, the J end lost 1 base, and 4 bases lay between the germline ends. The CDR3 runs 10 residues. The CDR3 here is CASRNTEAFF. The CDR3 DNA reads TGTGCCAGTAGGAACACTGAAGCTTTCTTT.